This TCR beta chain is from a study of blood T cell repertoires in COVID-19. Study details: Italy, Spain and the United States were the sources of the convalescent and acute COVID-19 samples. From T cells, B-cell-depleted T cells, or PBMCs came the material, which was cDNA or gDNA.

Per the authors' pipeline: Amplifying reference gene primers gave estimates of nucleated cell counts. TCRdb's table, derived via immunoSEQ multiplex PCR, lists solely in-frame clones and lacks some. The V and J calls and clone size are taken from that table; D and trimming were inferred from the DNA. The sample gives 200,000 to 300,000 clones, 85% to 95% of which show up once; 0.8% to 0.95% is in the top ten. This CDR3 region has 15 residues. Trimming removed 7 bases from V and 7 bases from J; junction bases left unmatched: 12. CDR1 and CDR2 from the germline V gene are SGHRS and YFSETQ. Sequencing used peripheral blood. The origin of this receptor is a man between 25 and 39 years old with COVID-19, enrolled during active disease. The chain joins TRBV5-1 to TRBJ2-2; 8 nucleotides match TRBD1. This chain's CDR3 is CASHWRQGAGGELFF. In DNA form, the CDR3 reads TGCGCCAGCCACTGGAGGCAGGGGGCTGGCGGGGAGCTGTTTTTT.